This is a list of T cell receptor beta chains from one sample in a study of response to subunit inactivated influenza vaccine. TCRdb re-derived calls from the RT-PCR reads in MiXCR, one entry per CDR3 protein. Here the sample spans a few hundred thousand distinct CDR3 sequences, 21% being singletons. The sequencing here drew on PBMCs from blood, taken about 20 months after vaccination. These receptors all stem from a man aged 50 to 69 who received an inactivated influenza vaccine. The CDR3 runs from the conserved cysteine through the conserved F or W. D genes are given only for firm matches. Rows may omit the clone size; those that give it use once, few, many or a size class.

TRBV7-9	TRBJ1-6	NA	few	TGTGCCAGCAGCTCAGCGCGGGAGGGTAATTCACCCCTCCACTTT	CASSSAREGNSPLHF
TRBV6-2/TRBV6-3	TRBJ1-1	NA	many	TGTGCCAGCAGTTACCAAACTTTTGAAGCTTTCTTT	CASSYQTFEAFF
TRBV6-2/TRBV6-3	TRBJ2-4	TRBD2	NA	TGTGCCAGCAGTTACTTCGGCGGGAGTGAAAACATTCAGTACTTC	CASSYFGGSENIQYF
TRBV4-3	TRBJ2-4	NA	NA	TGCGCCAGCAGCCAAGGCCCTCGGACGGGCGATCAGTACTTC	CASSQGPRTGDQYF
TRBV29-1	TRBJ1-1	NA	NA	TGCAGCGTCAAAATCATGAACACTGAAGCTTTCTTT	CSVKIMNTEAFF
TRBV4-2	TRBJ1-1	TRBD1	many	TGTGCCAGCAGCCAGGAGGGACAGCGCATGAACACTGAAGCTTTCTTT	CASSQEGQRMNTEAFF
TRBV12-3/TRBV12-4	TRBJ1-4	NA	NA	TGTGCCGGCAGTTTTCGAGGGACGGGGAGGGAAAAACTGTTTTTT	CAGSFRGTGREKLFF
TRBV2	TRBJ1-5	NA	NA	TGTGCCAGCACCCCAGGTAGTGGCAATCAGCCCCAGCATTTT	CASTPGSGNQPQHF
TRBV2	TRBJ1-4	NA	many	TGTGCCACTAGTCCGCTGACAGGCGAGAATGAAAAACTGTTTTTT	CATSPLTGENEKLFF
TRBV4-1	TRBJ2-7	TRBD2	few	TGCGCCAGCAGCCAAGGGGAGGGTTCATACGAGCAGTACTTC	CASSQGEGSYEQYF
TRBV20-1	TRBJ2-5	TRBD2	NA	TGCAGTGCTAGAGCTACTAGCGGGAAGGAAGAAGAGACCCAGTACTTC	CSARATSGKEEETQYF
TRBV20-1	TRBJ2-1	TRBD2	many	TGCAGTGCTGGGAAGCGGGGCCGCCACTCCTACAATGAGCAGTTCTTC	CSAGKRGRHSYNEQFF
TRBV4-1	TRBJ2-5	TRBD2	NA	TGCGCCAGCAGCCCTAGCGGGGGGGCCTGGGAGACCCAGTACTTC	CASSPSGGAWETQYF
TRBV10-3	TRBJ1-1	NA	few	TGTGCCATCAGTGAGTCTTCGAACACTGAAGCTTTCTTT	CAISESSNTEAFF
TRBV3-1	TRBJ2-7	NA	few	TGTGCCAGCAGCCAGCGTCCTTTAAGCTACGAGCAGTACTTC	CASSQRPLSYEQYF
TRBV20-1	TRBJ2-7	NA	few	TGCAGTGCTAGAGATCTAGTAAAGCTCTACGAGCAGTACTTC	CSARDLVKLYEQYF
TRBV27	TRBJ2-7	NA	few	TGTGCCAGCAGTTTAACCCAGAGCACCTACGAGCAGTACTTC	CASSLTQSTYEQYF